The clone carrying this T cell receptor (beta chain) was observed many times. Antigen: not known. This entry belongs to a study of CD8+CD57+ T cells in acquired aplastic anemia. In the study overall: The average for DNA from sorted CD4+ and CD8+ cells was around 3.5 ug. Findings and caveats of the study: Almost 30 shared CD8+ CDR3s appeared highly expressed within patients' immunodominant clones.

Trimming took 0 bases from V and 0 from J, leaving 11 bases between them. There are 17 residues in the CDR3. Germline V lookup: CDR1 SNHLY, CDR2 FYNNEI. For sequencing, patients were chosen who had shown expansion of CD8+CD57+ cells by flow cytometry. Everyone among the patients had severe acquired aplastic anemia. No therapy had been given to the patients at the time of blood sampling. Genomic DNA acted as the template from which TCR beta VDJ combination and CDR3 sequence profiling were carried out. Via MiXCR, TCRdb re-called the reads, giving one row per CDR3 protein. Among about 43,000 distinct CDR3 sequences listed, about 60% were seen once.

This clonotype originated in a human donor with aplastic anemia. This chain uses TRBV2 with TRBJ2-2, with D tentatively TRBD1 (6 bases). The sequenced sample was sorted CD4+, CD8+, or CD8+CD57+ T cells (not recorded which) from PBMCs. This chain's CDR3 is CASSEARWTANTGELFF. DNA for the CDR3: TGTGCCAGCAGTGAAGCTCGGTGGACAGCGAACACCGGGGAGCTGTTTTTT. The whole variable domain, remainder taken from reference TRBV2 and TRBJ2-2, is EPEVTQTPSHQVTQMGQEVILRCVPISNHLYFYWYRQILGQKVEFLVSFYNNEISEKSEIFDDQFSVERPDGSNFTLKIRSTKLEDSAMYFCASSEARWTANTGELFFGEGSRLTVL.